These T cell receptor beta chains were read from a single sample in a study of blood T cell repertoires in COVID-19. Assay used: immunoSEQ multiplex PCR; TCRdb lists only in-frame clones, some missing. The sample consists of approximately 130,000 clones, roughly 79% of them appearing once. The sample comprised peripheral blood. These receptors were taken from a human donor in a cohort sampled during active COVID-19. The CDR3 runs from the conserved cysteine through the conserved F or W. A D gene is named only where the DNA matches it firmly. Clone size is not always given. Where it is, it says once, few, many or a class for expanded clones.

- | TRBJ1-1 | TRBV11-2 | - | CASSLLNGVNTEAFF | TGTGCCAGCAGCTTACTAAACGGGGTGAACACTGAAGCTTTCTTT
TRBD2 | TRBJ2-5 | TRBV18 | - | CASSPLSSSGAETQYF | TGTGCCAGCTCCCCTCTATCGAGTAGCGGGGCCGAGACCCAGTACTTC
TRBD2 | TRBJ2-3 | TRBV2 | - | CASSATGSGGALSTDTQYF | TGTGCCAGCAGCGCGACGGGTAGCGGGGGGGCCCTAAGCACAGATACGCAGTATTTT
TRBD1 | TRBJ2-7 | TRBV5-4 | - | CASSPVPGQVYEQYF | TGTGCCAGCAGCCCTGTCCCGGGACAGGTCTACGAGCAGTACTTC
- | TRBJ1-5 | TRBV30 | - | CAWSVPGQGTQPQHF | TGTGCCTGGAGTGTACCCGGGCAGGGAACTCAGCCCCAGCATTTT
TRBD1 | TRBJ1-1 | TRBV27 | few | CASSYGQGAGTEAFF | TGTGCCAGCAGTTACGGACAGGGGGCCGGCACTGAAGCTTTCTTT
- | TRBJ2-7 | TRBV7-9 | medium-sized | CASSSAGATPYEQYF | TGTGCCAGCAGCAGCGCGGGGGCCACCCCCTACGAGCAGTACTTC
- | TRBJ1-3 | TRBV11-2 | - | CASSLVARRGYSGNTIYF | TGTGCCAGCAGCTTAGTTGCGCGGAGGGGTTACTCTGGAAACACCATATATTTT
TRBD2 | TRBJ2-5 | TRBV5-4 | - | CASSGTSGGTETQYF | TGTGCCAGCAGCGGAACTAGCGGGGGGACGGAGACCCAGTACTTC
- | TRBJ2-3 | TRBV5-1 | few | CASSLEIKNTDTQYF | TGCGCCAGCAGCCTAGAAATTAAGAACACAGATACGCAGTATTTT
TRBD1 | TRBJ2-7 | TRBV7-9 | - | CASSHTGDSYEQYF | TGTGCCAGCAGTCACACAGGGGACTCCTACGAGCAGTACTTC
TRBD1 | TRBJ1-1 | TRBV5-5 | - | CASSRTGNTEAFF | TGTGCCAGCAGCCGGACAGGGAACACTGAAGCTTTCTTT
TRBD1 | TRBJ1-3 | TRBV5-1 | - | CASSWTGVGNTIYF | TGCGCCAGCAGCTGGACAGGGGTCGGAAACACCATATATTTT
TRBD2 | TRBJ2-3 | TRBV4-2 | once | CASSQVAGGTDTQYF | TGTGCCAGCAGCCAAGTAGCGGGGGGCACAGATACGCAGTATTTT
- | TRBJ2-2 | TRBV6-4 | - | CASRLSRAAGELFF | TGTGCCAGCAGGCTGTCCAGGGCCGCCGGGGAGCTGTTTTTT
- | TRBJ2-3 | TRBV10-1 | - | CASSESAVYTDTQYF | TGCGCCAGCAGTGAGTCTGCGGTCTACACAGATACGCAGTATTTT
- | TRBJ1-4 | TRBV10-1 | - | CASSESQGNEKLFF | TGCGCCAGCAGTGAATCACAGGGAAATGAAAAACTGTTTTTT
- | TRBJ1-2 | TRBV9 | - | CASRDRGLGGYTF | TGTGCCAGCAGAGACCGGGGGTTGGGTGGCTACACCTTC
TRBD1 | TRBJ1-2 | TRBV27 | - | CASVGTGGAKGGYTF | TGTGCCAGCGTCGGGACAGGGGGCGCAAAGGGTGGCTACACCTTC
- | TRBJ1-6 | TRBV28 | few | CASSLGGLSSYNSPLHF | TGTGCCAGCAGTTTAGGAGGTTTGAGCTCCTATAATTCACCCCTCCACTTT
- | TRBJ1-1 | TRBV21-1 | once | CASSANPGRGNTEAFF | TGTGCCAGCAGCGCTAACCCAGGGCGAGGAAACACTGAAGCTTTCTTT
- | TRBJ1-3 | TRBV9 | - | CASSGLGNTIYF | TGTGCCAGCAGCGGTCTAGGAAACACCATATATTTT
- | TRBJ1-2 | TRBV4-1 | - | CASSHSGTNYGYTF | TGCGCCAGCAGCCACAGCGGTACTAACTATGGCTACACCTTC
- | TRBJ1-5 | TRBV2 | few | CASRDTRGGSNQPQHF | TGTGCCAGCAGGGACACCAGGGGCGGCAGCAATCAGCCCCAGCATTTT
- | TRBJ2-1 | TRBV5-8 | - | CASSLKNRDNEQFF | TGTGCCAGCAGCTTGAAGAACCGAGACAATGAGCAGTTCTTC
TRBD1 | TRBJ2-3 | TRBV27 | medium-sized | CASSPRDSYTDTQYF | TGTGCCAGCAGTCCACGGGACAGTTACACAGATACGCAGTATTTT
- | TRBJ1-2 | TRBV28 | - | CASSLPTEANYGYTF | TGTGCCAGCAGTTTACCCACAGAAGCTAACTATGGCTACACCTTC
TRBD2 | TRBJ2-1 | TRBV4-1 | - | CASKPYTGTSGNNEQFF | TGCGCCAGCAAGCCGTATACCGGGACTAGCGGTAACAATGAGCAGTTCTTC
- | TRBJ2-7 | TRBV29-1 | - | CSVEPGDNVYEQYF | TGCAGCGTTGAACCCGGGGACAACGTCTACGAGCAGTACTTC
TRBD2 | TRBJ2-7 | TRBV29-1 | - | CSVEGVRGGYEQYF | TGCAGCGTTGAAGGTGTGCGGGGGGGATACGAGCAGTACTTC
- | TRBJ1-1 | TRBV7-9 | - | CASARGVGTEAFF | TGTGCCAGCGCGCGGGGGGTCGGCACTGAAGCTTTCTTT
TRBD1 | TRBJ1-6 | TRBV6-6 | few | CASSPGQGVRNSPLHF | TGTGCCAGCAGCCCGGGACAGGGGGTCCGAAATTCACCCCTCCACTTT
- | TRBJ2-7 | TRBV30 | - | CAWSVRTGTYEQYF | TGTGCCTGGAGTGTAAGAACAGGAACCTACGAGCAGTACTTC
- | TRBJ2-6 | TRBV7-9 | - | CASPLAQAGSRSGANVLTF | TGTGCCAGCCCCCTAGCCCAGGCAGGCTCCAGATCTGGGGCCAACGTCCTGACTTTC
TRBD1 | TRBJ2-7 | TRBV30 | once | CAWSSPGQTYEQYF | TGTGCCTGGAGTTCCCCGGGACAGACCTACGAGCAGTACTTC
- | TRBJ1-2 | TRBV11-2 | - | CASSLSDSYGYTF | TGTGCCAGCAGCTTGTCGGACAGCTATGGCTACACCTTC
TRBD2 | TRBJ2-1 | TRBV18 | - | CASSPNSGGPYNEQFF | TGTGCCAGCTCACCGAATAGCGGGGGCCCGTACAATGAGCAGTTCTTC
- | TRBJ2-7 | TRBV5-1 | - | CASSSTQGISYEQYF | TGCGCCAGCAGCTCCACTCAGGGTATTTCCTACGAGCAGTACTTC
TRBD1 | TRBJ1-1 | TRBV29-1 | - | CSVGGGSTEAFF | TGCAGCGTTGGAGGGGGCTCTACTGAAGCTTTCTTT
- | TRBJ2-3 | TRBV18 | - | CASSPDLGAADTQYF | TGTGCCAGCTCACCCGACCTAGGGGCCGCAGATACGCAGTATTTT